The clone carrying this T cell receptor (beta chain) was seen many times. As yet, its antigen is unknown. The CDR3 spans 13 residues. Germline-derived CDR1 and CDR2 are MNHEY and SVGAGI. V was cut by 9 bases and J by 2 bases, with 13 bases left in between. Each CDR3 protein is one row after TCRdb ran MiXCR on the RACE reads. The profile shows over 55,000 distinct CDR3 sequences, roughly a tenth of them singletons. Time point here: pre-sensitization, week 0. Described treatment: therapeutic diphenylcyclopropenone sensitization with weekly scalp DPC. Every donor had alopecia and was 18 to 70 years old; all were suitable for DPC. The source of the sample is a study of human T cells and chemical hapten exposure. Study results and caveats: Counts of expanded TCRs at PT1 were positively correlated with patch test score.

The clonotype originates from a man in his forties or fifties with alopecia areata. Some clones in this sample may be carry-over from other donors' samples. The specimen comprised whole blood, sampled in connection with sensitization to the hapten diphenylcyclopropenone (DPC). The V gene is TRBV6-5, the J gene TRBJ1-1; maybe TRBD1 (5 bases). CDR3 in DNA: TGTGCCAGTGCGGGCAGGGATAACACTGAAGCTTTCTTT. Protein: CASAGRDNTEAFF.